The clone carrying this T cell receptor beta chain was counted between two and nine times. MiXCR was run by TCRdb on the RT-PCR reads, yielding one entry per CDR3 protein. The table has about 700,000 distinct CDR3 sequences, around 14% seen once. This receptor was taken from a female donor in good health, serving as a healthy control. What was sequenced was memory CD4+ T cells from blood.

CDR3 amino acids: CATSDPSTGATIYGYTF. Written as DNA, the CDR3 is TGTGCCACCAGTGATCCATCTACCGGGGCAACCATATATGGCTACACCTTC. The J gene is TRBJ1-2, the V gene TRBV24-1; possibly TRBD1 for D (5 bases). This CDR3 spans 17 amino acids. The germline V and J ends were trimmed by 3 bases and 5 bases, with 21 bases remaining between them. Germline CDR1 reads KGHDR; CDR2 reads SFDVKD.